This TCR beta chain stems from a study of T cells after yellow fever vaccination. The study, taken as a whole, reports: Subsequent booster samples again held most clones from primary vaccination (less than 98% CD4, roughly 88% CD8). The secondary response was weaker, and its peak arrived faster, on day 5 versus 15.

The CDR3 has 14 residues. The junction had 5 bases not matched to a gene; V was cut back by 3 bases and J by 4 bases. Germline CDR1 and CDR2: LGHNA and YNFKEQ. In making TCR cDNA, 5'RACE template switching added a universal primer site and UMIs to it. TCRdb analysed the 5' RACE reads with MiXCR anew, one entry per CDR3 protein. The sample yields more than 350,000 distinct CDR3 sequences, around 10% seen once. This clonotype was counted only a few times. Its matching antigen is unknown. The receptor was derived from a man younger than 35 who received the YFV17D yellow fever vaccine. This sequence joins TRBV4-2 and TRBJ1-2; 7 bases map to TRBD1. Sample: PBMCs, taken on the day of the first yellow fever vaccination. The CDR3 is CASSQEDRAYGYTF. Here the CDR3 DNA reads TGTGCCAGCAGCCAGGAAGACAGGGCCTATGGCTACACCTTC.